Listed below are T cell receptor beta chains from one sample, sequenced in a study of T cell responses to AZD1222 COVID-19 vaccine. Produced via immunoSEQ multiplex PCR; TCRdb's table is partial and in-frame only. Found here are 130,000 or so clones, more than 85% of them singletons; the top ten hold around 5.4%. The specimen was peripheral blood, collected on day 0 of AZD1222 vaccination. These receptors came from an adult in good health. The CDR3 runs from the conserved cysteine through the conserved F or W. The D gene is left open where the match is weak. Expanded clones are given a class, and other clones once, few, many or no size at all.

>TRBV10-1|.|TRBJ2-2|.
CASSEGVATGELFF
TGCGCCAGCTCAGAGGGCGTTGCAACCGGGGAGCTGTTTTTT
>TRBV18|.|TRBJ2-1|.
CASSGGDEQFF
TGTGCCAGCTCCGGAGGCGATGAGCAGTTCTTC
>TRBV6-5|TRBD2|TRBJ2-7|.
CASSRDYNNYEQYF
TGTGCCAGCAGCCGGGACTACAACAACTACGAGCAGTACTTC
>TRBV2|.|TRBJ1-1|.
CASSDADRPTGTEAFF
TGTGCCAGCAGTGACGCCGACAGGCCAACGGGGACTGAAGCTTTCTTT
>TRBV11-3|TRBD1|TRBJ2-5|.
CASSAPTGTLETQYF
TGTGCCAGCAGCGCCCCGACAGGGACGTTGGAGACCCAGTACTTC
>TRBV6-5|.|TRBJ1-5|.
CASSLLRPNQPQHF
TGTGCCAGCAGTCTTTTGCGACCCAATCAGCCCCAGCATTTT
>TRBV5-5|TRBD1|TRBJ2-4|few
CASSVIQGRFGNIQYF
TGTGCCAGCAGCGTAATACAGGGGAGATTCGGAAACATTCAGTACTTC
>TRBV9|.|TRBJ2-7|once
CASSRRDASSYEQYF
TGTGCCAGCAGCAGACGGGACGCCAGCTCCTACGAGCAGTACTTC
>TRBV3-1/TRBV3-2|TRBD1|TRBJ2-7|.
CASSQVQGKDLYEQYF
TGTGCCAGCAGCCAAGTACAGGGGAAAGATCTCTACGAGCAGTACTTC
>TRBV4-1|.|TRBJ2-5|.
CASSQDLGLAQETQYF
TGCGCCAGCAGCCAAGATCTAGGGCTAGCCCAAGAGACCCAGTACTTC
>TRBV25-1|.|TRBJ2-7|once
CASSEFFPSLAYEQYF
TGTGCCAGCAGTGAATTCTTCCCCAGCCTCGCCTACGAGCAGTACTTC
>TRBV19|TRBD1|TRBJ2-7|.
CASSRQGGEQYF
TGTGCCAGTAGTAGACAGGGTGGCGAGCAGTACTTC
>TRBV3-1/TRBV3-2|.|TRBJ1-1|.
CASSQRGQGNTEAFF
TGTGCCAGCAGCCAACGGGGTCAAGGGAACACTGAAGCTTTCTTT
>TRBV19|.|TRBJ1-1|.
CASSIVGAGLTEAFF
TGTGCCAGTAGTATAGTAGGGGCAGGGCTAACTGAAGCTTTCTTT
>TRBV28|TRBD1|TRBJ1-2|once
CASMGQGSYGYTF
TGTGCCAGCATGGGACAGGGATCGTATGGCTACACCTTC
>TRBV6-5|.|TRBJ1-3|few
CASTLSASGNTIYF
TGTGCCAGCACCCTTTCAGCGTCTGGAAACACCATATATTTT
>TRBV6-1|.|TRBJ1-2|.
CASSERYGYGYTF
TGTGCCAGCAGTGAAAGGTACGGCTATGGCTACACCTTC
>TRBV11-2|.|TRBJ1-1|.
CASSFTGAEAFF
TGTGCCAGCAGCTTCACAGGTGCGGAAGCTTTCTTT
>TRBV27|.|TRBJ2-2|.
CAAKRANTGELFF
TGTGCTGCCAAGAGGGCGAACACCGGGGAGCTGTTTTTT
>TRBV28|TRBD2|TRBJ2-7|.
CASSLVTSGRTYEQYF
TGTGCCAGCAGTTTAGTGACTAGCGGGAGAACCTACGAGCAGTACTTC
>TRBV28|.|TRBJ2-3|.
CASSLNADTQYF
TGTGCCAGCAGTTTAAACGCAGATACGCAGTATTTT
>TRBV15|TRBD1|TRBJ1-3|.
CATSRVETGRFSGNTIYF
TGTGCCACCAGCAGAGTAGAGACAGGGAGGTTCTCTGGAAACACCATATATTTT
>TRBV5-1|.|TRBJ2-5|.
CASSLGGKEETQYF
TGCGCCAGCAGCTTAGGTGGGAAGGAAGAGACCCAGTACTTC
>TRBV6-5|.|TRBJ1-2|.
CAVSRERNYGYTF
TGTGCCGTCAGTAGGGAAAGGAACTATGGCTACACCTTC
>TRBV9|.|TRBJ2-7|.
CASSVSPRLESGEQYF
TGTGCCAGCAGCGTAAGTCCGAGACTAGAAAGTGGCGAGCAGTACTTC
>TRBV19|.|TRBJ2-3|.
CASSGTRTDTQYF
TGTGCCAGTAGCGGGACGCGCACAGATACGCAGTATTTT
>TRBV4-1|.|TRBJ1-1|.
CASSRGTNTEAFF
TGCGCCAGCAGCCGAGGGACCAACACTGAAGCTTTCTTT
>TRBV27|.|TRBJ1-1|.
CASSLAHSGNTEAFF
TGTGCCAGCAGTTTAGCGCATTCAGGGAACACTGAAGCTTTCTTT
>TRBV7-9|.|TRBJ1-6|.
CASSSPTSPLHF
TGTGCCAGCAGCTCCCCGACTTCACCCCTCCACTTT
>TRBV9|.|TRBJ1-6|once
CASSVGAPGFTDSPLHF
TGTGCCAGCAGCGTAGGGGCCCCGGGATTTACGGATTCACCCCTCCACTTT
>TRBV14|.|TRBJ2-3|.
CASSQPSGRGRDTQYF
TGTGCCAGCAGCCAACCCTCGGGCAGGGGAAGAGATACGCAGTATTTT
>TRBV4-3|.|TRBJ1-1|.
CASSQDDRGNTEAFF
TGCGCCAGCAGCCAAGACGACCGCGGGAACACTGAAGCTTTCTTT
>TRBV7-9|.|TRBJ1-1|few
CASSLENTEAFF
TGTGCCAGCAGCTTAGAAAACACTGAAGCTTTCTTT
>TRBV4-3|.|TRBJ1-5|.
CASSQDSGPGYQPQHF
TGCGCCAGCAGCCAAGATTCCGGGCCTGGGTATCAGCCCCAGCATTTT
>TRBV7-2|.|TRBJ2-2|few
CASSLFANTGELFF
TGTGCCAGCAGCTTATTCGCAAACACCGGGGAGCTGTTTTTT
>TRBV6-1|.|TRBJ1-2|once
CASSEEGPYGYTF
TGTGCCAGCAGTGAAGAAGGGCCTTATGGCTACACCTTC
>TRBV7-9|TRBD2|TRBJ2-1|once
CASSLSGSYNEQFF
TGTGCCAGCAGCTTAAGCGGGAGCTACAATGAGCAGTTCTTC
>TRBV5-1|.|TRBJ2-1|.
CASSLVAAGRTQRQFF
TGCGCCAGCAGCCTAGTCGCGGCAGGCCGTACTCAGAGGCAGTTCTTC
>TRBV6-5|TRBD1|TRBJ1-4|.
CASRGGQGNEKLFF
TGTGCCAGCAGGGGGGGACAGGGAAATGAAAAACTGTTTTTT
>TRBV6-6|TRBD1|TRBJ1-5|once
CASSYPGQVNQPQHF
TGTGCCAGCAGTTACCCGGGACAGGTCAATCAGCCCCAGCATTTT
>TRBV28|.|TRBJ2-7|.
CASVGGDRSADEQYF
TGTGCCAGCGTAGGAGGGGACAGATCCGCGGACGAGCAGTACTTC
>TRBV27|.|TRBJ2-4|.
CASKSAGFTNIQYF
TGTGCCAGCAAGAGCGCGGGATTCACAAACATTCAGTACTTC
>TRBV5-1|.|TRBJ1-2|.
CASSLTPRGSRGYTF
TGCGCCAGCAGCTTGACCCCCCGGGGGAGTCGGGGCTACACCTTC
>TRBV29-1|.|TRBJ2-5|.
CSVGVAETQYF
TGCAGCGTTGGAGTGGCTGAGACCCAGTACTTC
>TRBV30|.|TRBJ1-1|.
CAWSVLGPEAFF
TGTGCCTGGAGTGTACTCGGGCCTGAAGCTTTCTTT
>TRBV6-5|.|TRBJ1-2|.
CASSQGYGYTF
TGTGCCAGTTCGCAGGGCTATGGCTACACCTTC
>TRBV21-1|.|TRBJ1-5|few
CASSNRVGSLQPQHF
TGTGCCAGCAGCAATAGAGTCGGCAGCCTACAGCCCCAGCATTTT
>TRBV7-3|TRBD1|TRBJ2-3|.
CASSLGGQAADTQYF
TGTGCCAGCAGCTTAGGGGGACAGGCGGCGGATACGCAGTATTTT
>TRBV27|TRBD2|TRBJ2-3|.
CASRRAGVRADTQYF
TGTGCCAGCAGAAGGGCGGGAGTAAGAGCAGATACGCAGTATTTT
>TRBV28|TRBD2|TRBJ2-3|.
CASSFWTSGNTDTQYF
TGTGCCAGCAGTTTTTGGACTAGCGGGAACACAGATACGCAGTATTTT
>TRBV7-2|TRBD2|TRBJ2-3|.
CASSLSLAGRGDTQYF
TGTGCCAGCAGCTTATCACTAGCGGGGCGGGGAGATACGCAGTATTTT
>TRBV6-5|.|TRBJ2-7|.
CATSLSSYEQYF
TGTGCCACCAGTTTGAGCTCCTACGAGCAGTACTTC
>TRBV4-1|TRBD1|TRBJ1-2|few
CASSQGGDRILFGYTF
TGCGCCAGCAGCCAAGGAGGGGACAGGATCCTCTTTGGTTACACCTTC
>TRBV6-5|.|TRBJ1-2|.
CASSYPQGLKWSYTF
TGTGCCAGCAGTTACCCTCAGGGGCTAAAATGGAGCTACACCTTC
>TRBV4-2|.|TRBJ1-5|.
CASSQEVSQPQHF
TGTGCCAGCAGCCAAGAAGTCAGTCAGCCCCAGCATTTT
>TRBV19|.|TRBJ1-5|.
CASSLTVASNQPQHF
TGTGCCAGTTCATTGACAGTGGCTAGCAATCAGCCCCAGCATTTT
>TRBV14|.|TRBJ1-4|.
CASSQDRYQGKLFF
TGTGCCAGCAGCCAAGATCGTTATCAAGGGAAACTGTTTTTT
>TRBV6-4|.|TRBJ1-1|.
CASSEESNTEAFF
TGTGCCAGCAGTGAGGAGTCGAACACTGAAGCTTTCTTT
>TRBV7-8|.|TRBJ2-2|.
CASSLYGRTGELFF
TGTGCCAGCAGCTTATATGGACGGACCGGGGAGCTGTTTTTT